This T cell receptor beta chain was identified in a study of blood T cells in healthy people across ages. The use of a sample-barcoded 5' primer and a J-beta primer mix characterized a second PCR of roughly 7 to 12 cycles. TCRdb fed the 5' RACE reads into MiXCR, producing one record per CDR3 protein. The sample holds roughly 1,000,000 distinct CDR3 sequences, roughly a quarter seen once. CDR3 length equals 15 residues. CDR1 is SEHNR, CDR2 FQNEAQ, per germline (reference sequence). The sample also formed part of further work on T cells of mothers and their children. In that study: No clone of persistent microchimeric T cells was detected.

The sample comprised blood. The TCR was taken from a girl aged 2 to 9 in good health. The chain carries TRBV7-9 and TRBJ2-1, with D uncertain. The J call may be wrong; the DNA end is better matched by TRBJ2-7. DNA of the CDR3: TGTGCCAGCAGCTTATCCGGGTTGCTGGCCTACGAGCAGTACTTC. Translated: CASSLSGLLAYEQYF.